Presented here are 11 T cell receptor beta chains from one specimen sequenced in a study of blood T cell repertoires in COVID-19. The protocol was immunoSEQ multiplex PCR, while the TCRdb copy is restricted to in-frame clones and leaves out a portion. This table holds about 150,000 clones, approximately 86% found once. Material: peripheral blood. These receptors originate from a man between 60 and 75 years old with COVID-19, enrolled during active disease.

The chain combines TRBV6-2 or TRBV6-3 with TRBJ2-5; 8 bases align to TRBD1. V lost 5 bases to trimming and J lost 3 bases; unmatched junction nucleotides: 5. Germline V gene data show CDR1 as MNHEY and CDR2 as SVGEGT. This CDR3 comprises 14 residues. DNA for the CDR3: TGTGCCAGCAGTCCCCTGGACAGGGAAGAGACCCAGTACTTC. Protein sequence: CASSPLDREETQYF.

The CDR3 DNA sequence: TGTGCCAGCAGTCCACAGGTCTCCTACGAGCAGTACTTC. Amino acid sequence: CASSPQVSYEQYF. This chain joins TRBV12-3 or TRBV12-4 and TRBJ2-7, with TRBD1 as a possible D gene (5 bases). V was pared by 5 bases and J by 0 bases, with 8 bases between. This CDR3 spans 13 amino acids.

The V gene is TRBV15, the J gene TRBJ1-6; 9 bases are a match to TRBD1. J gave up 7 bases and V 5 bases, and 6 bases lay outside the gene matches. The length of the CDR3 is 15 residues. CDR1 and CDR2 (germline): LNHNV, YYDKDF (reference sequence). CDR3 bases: TGTGCCACCAGCGCCCGGGACAGGGCAAATTCACCCCTCCACTTT. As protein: CATSARDRANSPLHF.

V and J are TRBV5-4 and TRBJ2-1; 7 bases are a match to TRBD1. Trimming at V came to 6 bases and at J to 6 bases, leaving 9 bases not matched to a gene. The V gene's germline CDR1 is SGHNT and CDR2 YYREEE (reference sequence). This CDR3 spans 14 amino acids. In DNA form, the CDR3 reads TGTGCCAGCAAAACCCCGGGACAGATCAATGAGCAGTTCTTC. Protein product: CASKTPGQINEQFF.

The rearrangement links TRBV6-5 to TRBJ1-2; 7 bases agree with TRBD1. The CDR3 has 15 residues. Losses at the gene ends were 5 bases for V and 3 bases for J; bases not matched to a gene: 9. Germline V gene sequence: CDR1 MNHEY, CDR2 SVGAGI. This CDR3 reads CASSINRGSYYGYTF. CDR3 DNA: TGTGCCAGCAGTATCAACAGGGGTTCGTACTATGGCTACACCTTC.

CDR3 bases: TGTGCCAGCAGTCCCCCGCGGGGAGTCCATTCACCCCTCCACTTT. Its translation: CASSPPRGVHSPLHF. The chain recombines TRBV28 with TRBJ1-6; D gene uncertain. This CDR3 comprises 15 residues. Germline V gene data show CDR1 as MDHEN and CDR2 as SYDVKM. V was cut by 5 bases and J by 8 bases, with 16 bases left in between.

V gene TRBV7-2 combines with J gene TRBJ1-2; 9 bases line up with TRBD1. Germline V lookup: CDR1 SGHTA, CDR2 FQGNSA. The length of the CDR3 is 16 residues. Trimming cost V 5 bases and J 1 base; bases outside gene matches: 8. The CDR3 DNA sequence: TGTGCCAGCAGCCCCACCGGGACAGGGCGTAACTATGGCTACACCTTC. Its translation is CASSPTGTGRNYGYTF.

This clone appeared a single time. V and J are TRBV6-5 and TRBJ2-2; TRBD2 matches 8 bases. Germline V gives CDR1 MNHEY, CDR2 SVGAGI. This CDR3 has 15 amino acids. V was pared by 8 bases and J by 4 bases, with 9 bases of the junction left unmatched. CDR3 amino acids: CASGAAAGATGELFF. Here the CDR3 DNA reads TGTGCCAGCGGGGCGGCAGCGGGGGCCACCGGGGAGCTGTTTTTT.

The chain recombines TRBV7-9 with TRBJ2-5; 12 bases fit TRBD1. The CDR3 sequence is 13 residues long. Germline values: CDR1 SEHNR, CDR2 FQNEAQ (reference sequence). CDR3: CAGQGAPRETQYF. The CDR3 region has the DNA TGTGCGGGACAGGGGGCGCCCCGGGAGACCCAGTACTTC.

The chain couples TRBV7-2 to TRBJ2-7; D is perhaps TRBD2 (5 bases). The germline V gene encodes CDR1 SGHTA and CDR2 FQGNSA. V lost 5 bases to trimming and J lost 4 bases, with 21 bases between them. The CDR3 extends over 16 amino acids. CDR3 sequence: CASSQNRGIMGYEQYF. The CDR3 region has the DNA TGTGCCAGCAGCCAAAACCGGGGAATAATGGGATACGAGCAGTACTTC.

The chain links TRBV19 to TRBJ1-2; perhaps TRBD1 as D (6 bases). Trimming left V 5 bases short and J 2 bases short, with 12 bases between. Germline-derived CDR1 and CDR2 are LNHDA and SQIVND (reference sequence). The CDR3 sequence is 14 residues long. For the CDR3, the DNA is TGTGCCAGTAGTCCAGCAACAGGGAACTATGGCTACACCTTC. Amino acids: CASSPATGNYGYTF.